This TCR beta chain derives from a study of blood T cell repertoires in COVID-19 (TCRdb year 2020). About the study as a whole: Samples from collaborators originated in the United States, Italy and Spain and spanned both the acute and convalescent phases of COVID-19. The samples were drawn from the first 160 participants of the ongoing ImmuneRACE study and from 1,254 subjects provided by 6 global collaborators. Nearly every sample came with metadata listing a de-identified subject ID, COVID-19 status, age in years and sex. Where available, HLA class I and class II types were obtained from metadata supplied by the sample provider rather than from assay-based typing. Deeply sampled blood TCRbeta repertoires from subjects exposed to, actively infected with, or recovered from COVID-19 were included in the dataset. The prospective study material was composed of cDNA or gDNA derived from T cells, B-cell-depleted T cells, or PBMCs. The repertoires were released in a freely available public database intended as a resource for research on the immune response to SARS-CoV-2. The research as a whole found: The quantity of clinical and demographic metadata differed by source and by participant and was supplied without curation.

TCRbeta CDR3 regions were amplified from genomic DNA using the immunoSEQ Assay, a bias-controlled multiplex PCR. In the authors' own workflow: Nucleated cell counts per sample were estimated from amplification of reference gene primers within the assay. To quantify the absolute abundance of each unique TCRbeta CDR3 rearrangement, sequence reads were collapsed and filtered. For each sample, productive Simpson clonality was calculated by taking the square root of Simpson's diversity index across productive rearrangements. TCRdb's version of the immuneACCESS table is confined to in-frame rearrangements and falls short of the full clone set. An unresolved V gene accounts for under half of the shortfall where checked; the remainder is of unknown origin. V and J calls and clone size are given by that table; D and trimming were obtained from the DNA. This sample comprises over 250,000 clones, approximately 87% of them detected only once. The ten largest clones take up over 1.2% of the sample.

About this clone itself: What this receptor recognizes is not known. Base qualities are missing; no much larger clone stands one base away.

From a lookup of the germline V gene, CDR1 and CDR2 are SGHTS and YDEGEE. Germline trimming: 4 bases from V, 2 bases from J; junction bases outside gene matches: 4. CDR3 length: 16 amino acids, cysteine to phenylalanine. The kept DNA is CDR3 alone, 48 bases in frame from the first base. Samples from volunteer blood donors who had recovered from COVID-19 were contributed by a second Seattle source. Collaborating institutions collected whole blood in K2EDTA tubes following their own protocols. For TCRbeta analysis, collaborators shipped samples as frozen whole blood, isolated PBMCs, or DNA extracted from either of those sample types.

The sequence was obtained from a woman in her thirties or forties who had recovered from COVID-19. The sequence links TRBV5-8 to TRBJ2-3; 13 bases in the middle match TRBD2. The sample comprised peripheral blood. The CDR3 has the sequence CASSPGLAGPTDTQYF. The DNA sequence follows: TGTGCCAGCAGCCCGGGACTAGCGGGGCCCACAGATACGCAGTATTTT.